The next 21 T cell receptor beta chains were all read from a single sample in a study of shared clonotypes between healthy human individuals. Cells designated naive CD8 were CD45RO-negative and were positively selected for CCR7, with terminally differentiated effector memory CD45RA+ cells excluded. Measured with immunoSEQ multiplex PCR; TCRdb has only the in-frame clones, and not every one. The sample has roughly 2 million clones; approximately 94% are singletons. The specimen was naive CD8+ T cells sorted from blood. These receptors all stem from a man aged 18 to 30 in good health.

Here the CDR3 DNA reads TGTGCCAGCAGTTACAATAGTGGCACAGATACGCAGTATTTT. Translation gives CASSYNSGTDTQYF. The genes are TRBV6-6 and TRBJ2-3, with D unclear. V gave up 2 bases and J gave up 1 base, with 7 bases separating them. The CDR3 covers 14 residues. Germline V CDR1 and CDR2: MNHNY, SVGAGI (reference sequence).

The chain recombines TRBV5-6 with TRBJ1-5; D gene uncertain. The CDR3 length is 17 residues. CDR1 is SGHDT and CDR2 is YYEEEE in the germline V gene. V lost 10 bases to trimming and J lost 0 bases, with 23 bases between them. The chain's CDR3 is CAWGLSTEFYSNQPQHF. In DNA form, the CDR3 reads TGTGCCTGGGGTCTGTCAACGGAATTTTATAGCAATCAGCCCCAGCATTTT. The full variable domain, its missing parts supplied by reference TRBV5-6 and TRBJ1-5, is DAGVTQSPTHLIKTRGQQVTLRCSPKSGHDTVSWYQQALGQGPQFIFQYYEEEERQRGNFPDRFSGHQFPNYSSELNVNALLLGDSALYLCAWGLSTEFYSNQPQHFGDGTRLSIL.

The rearrangement links TRBV28 to TRBJ1-1, with D hard to call. The V gene's germline CDR1 is MDHEN and CDR2 SYDVKM. There are 14 residues in the CDR3. V was cut by 3 bases and J by 2 bases, with 10 bases left in between. The CDR3, as DNA: TGTGCCAGCAGTTTGCGGTTCTATAACACTGAAGCTTTCTTT. Translation: CASSLRFYNTEAFF.

V and J are TRBV5-4 and TRBJ2-1, with TRBD1 matching over 8 bases. CDR3 length equals 13 residues. Germline values: CDR1 SGHNT, CDR2 YYREEE (reference sequence). This CDR3 reads CATQGVDFNEQFF. The CDR3 DNA reads TGTGCGACACAGGGGGTAGATTTCAATGAGCAGTTCTTC.

A note on this clone: Additional DNA sequences in this sample encode the identical CDR3. The CDR3 sequence: CSVESGAGYEQYF. CDR3 bases: TGCAGCGTTGAATCGGGGGCCGGGTACGAGCAGTACTTC. J is TRBJ2-7 and V is TRBV29-1; D assignment may be TRBD1 or TRBD2 (6 bases each). The germline V and J ends were trimmed by 2 bases and 4 bases, with 12 bases remaining between them. Per germline, CDR1 SQVTM and CDR2 ANQGSEA. The CDR3 loop spans 13 amino acids.

This rearrangement joins TRBV6-5 to TRBJ2-1; maybe TRBD1 (5 bases). Between the trimmed V and J ends, which lost 0 bases and 6 bases, there was a span of 12 bases. Germline V lookup: CDR1 MNHEY, CDR2 SVGAGI. This CDR3 has 15 residues. The CDR3 reads CASSYSQGNPNEQFF. The CDR3, as DNA: TGTGCCAGCAGTTACTCGCAGGGCAACCCCAATGAGCAGTTCTTC.

The rearrangement uses TRBV2 and TRBJ2-1; 11 nucleotides agree with TRBD2. The V and J ends lost 5 bases and 5 bases, in that order; junction bases with no gene match: 5. There are 15 residues in the CDR3. In germline, CDR1 is SNHLY, CDR2 FYNNEI. CDR3 DNA: TGTGCCAGCAGTAAGACTAGCGGGATCAACAATGAGCAGTTCTTC. Amino acid sequence: CASSKTSGINNEQFF.

The chain links TRBV6-5 to TRBJ1-2; a weak D match, TRBD1 (6 bases). Trimming cost V 6 bases and J 6 bases, with 20 bases left between them. This CDR3 has 15 residues. Germline CDR1 MNHEY, CDR2 SVGAGI. The DNA for the CDR3 is TGTGCCAGCAGCAACTTAGGACAGATTTTGGATGGCTACACCTTC. This sequence encodes CASSNLGQILDGYTF.

The count of this clone is one. The V and J genes are TRBV5-5 and TRBJ2-1, with TRBD2 matching 10 bases. The V segment lost 7 bases and the J segment 5 bases; nucleotides outside the gene matches: 9. Germline assignment: CDR1 SGHKS and CDR2 YYEKEE (reference sequence). The CDR3 runs to 15 residues. CDR3 in DNA: TGTGCCAGCGCCCGGGCTAGCGGGAGTAACAATGAGCAGTTCTTC. This sequence encodes CASARASGSNNEQFF.

This sequence joins TRBV28 and TRBJ1-1; no definite D call. Germline CDR1 and CDR2: MDHEN and SYDVKM. The CDR3 spans 12 residues. The ends were cut back, 6 bases at V and 4 bases at J, with 9 bases in the middle. CDR3 sequence reads: CASSSIGTEAFF. Here the CDR3 DNA reads TGTGCCAGCAGCTCGATCGGCACTGAAGCTTTCTTT.

J is TRBJ2-7 and V is TRBV27; 7 nucleotides match TRBD1. After removal of 4 bases from V and 5 bases from J, the junction contained 8 bases not matched to a gene. CDR1 MNHEY and CDR2 SMNVEV come from the germline V gene (reference sequence). CDR3 length equals 14 residues. The CDR3 nucleotides read TGTGCCAGCAGTTACGACAGGGCGCGCCACGAGCAGTACTTC. This gives the protein CASSYDRARHEQYF.

The genes are TRBV7-9 and TRBJ2-3, with TRBD2 as a possible D gene (6 bases). Germline lookup yields CDR1 SEHNR and CDR2 FQNEAQ (reference sequence). The V end lost 6 bases, the J end lost 2 bases, and 6 bases lay between the germline ends. The CDR3 is 12 amino acids. The CDR3 region is CASRDYTDTQYF. The CDR3 nucleotides read TGTGCCAGCAGGGACTACACAGATACGCAGTATTTT.

The CDR3 sequence: CASSESWGGEQYF. In DNA, the CDR3 is TGCGCCAGCAGTGAGTCTTGGGGTGGCGAGCAGTACTTC. This rearrangement joins TRBV10-1 to TRBJ2-7; D unclear. This CDR3 is built from 13 residues. V shed 0 bases and J shed 6 bases, with 9 bases lying between them. CDR1 and CDR2 (germline): WNHNN, SYGVQD (reference sequence).

This rearrangement joins TRBV13 to TRBJ2-5; 14 bases line up with TRBD2. The CDR3 runs 17 residues. Germline V gene sequence: CDR1 PRHDT, CDR2 FYEKMQ (reference sequence). J lost 2 bases, V lost 4 bases, and 6 bases had no gene match. CDR3 in amino acids: CASSSWGLAGDQETQYF. For the CDR3, the DNA is TGTGCCAGCAGCTCCTGGGGACTAGCGGGGGATCAAGAGACCCAGTACTTC.

This clone has a handful of counts. Other DNA sequences in the same sample also yield this CDR3. The chain is built from TRBV2 and TRBJ1-5; maybe TRBD1 (5 bases). Germline CDR1 is SNHLY and CDR2 is FYNNEI. Trimming pared 4 bases from V and 2 bases from J, leaving 9 bases between. This CDR3 comprises 14 residues. The CDR3 nucleotides are TGTGCCAGCAGTGTTCAGGGTGGCAATCAGCCCCAGCATTTT. It specifies CASSVQGGNQPQHF.

This clone appeared once. The gene calls are TRBV6-6 and TRBJ2-1; D tentatively fits TRBD1 or TRBD2 (5 bases each). V dropped 6 bases and J dropped 8 bases, with 14 bases sitting between them. Per germline, CDR1 MNHNY and CDR2 SVGAGI (reference sequence). The CDR3 has 13 amino acids. The CDR3 loop reads CASSSWGSDEQFF. In nucleotides, the CDR3 is TGTGCCAGCAGCTCTTGGGGGAGTGATGAGCAGTTCTTC.

This chain connects TRBV7-6 to TRBJ1-1; unclear D gene. V was cut by 5 bases and J by 2 bases, with 9 bases left in between. This CDR3 has 13 amino acids. Germline V gene sequence: CDR1 SGHVS, CDR2 FNYEAQ. CDR3 DNA: TGTGCCAGCAGCATCCGCGTAAACACTGAAGCTTTCTTT. It specifies CASSIRVNTEAFF. Full variable domain (rest looked up from reference TRBV7-6 and TRBJ1-1): GAGVSQSPRYKVTKRGQDVALRCDPISGHVSLYWYRQALGQGPEFLTYFNYEAQQDKSGLPNDRFSAERPEGSISTLTIQRTEQRDSAMYRCASSIRVNTEAFFGQGTRLTVV.

J is TRBJ1-1 and V is TRBV7-9; 9 nucleotides match TRBD1. Per the germline V gene, CDR1 is SEHNR and CDR2 is FQNEAQ (reference sequence). The CDR3 is made up of 15 amino acids. V shed 5 bases, J shed 5 bases, and the junction held 9 bases outside the gene matches. In DNA, the CDR3 is TGTGCCAGCAGCCCCCCGGACAGGGGAGGAACTGAAGCTTTCTTT. This sequence encodes CASSPPDRGGTEAFF. The full variable domain, rest sourced from reference TRBV7-9 and TRBJ1-1, is DTGVSQNPRHKITKRGQNVTFRCDPISEHNRLYWYRQTLGQGPEFLTYFQNEAQLEKSRLLSDRFSAERPKGSFSTLEIQRTEQGDSAMYLCASSPPDRGGTEAFFGQGTRLTVV.

CDR3 coding DNA: TGTGCCAGCCTCGTACCGGGCGGGAGAGGATTCGGTGAGCAGTTCTTC. It yields the protein CASLVPGGRGFGEQFF. The V call is TRBV25-1, the J call TRBJ2-1, with 7 bases lining up with TRBD2. The CDR3 length is 16 residues. Germline V gene lookup returns CDR1 MGHDK and CDR2 SYGVNS. The J segment lost 9 bases and the V segment lost 8 bases, leaving 19 bases of the junction unmatched. Supplemented by reference TRBV25-1 and TRBJ2-1, the full variable domain reads EADIYQTPRYLVIGTGKKITLECSQTMGHDKMYWYQQDPGMELHLIHYSYGVNSTEKGDLSSESTVSRIRTEHFPLTLESARPSHTSQYLCASLVPGGRGFGEQFFGPGTRLTVL.

In nucleotides, the CDR3 is TGTGCCAGCAGCTTGGGGACAGGCAACTCCTACGAGCAGTACTTC. As protein: CASSLGTGNSYEQYF. The chain combines TRBV5-5 with TRBJ2-7; TRBD1 matches 7 bases. V was pared by 0 bases and J by 0 bases, with 3 bases of the junction left unmatched. Per germline, CDR1 SGHKS and CDR2 YYEKEE (reference sequence). The CDR3 is 15 residues long.

The DNA for the CDR3 is TGTGCCAGCAGTTTATTTCTCCCGCACAGTCGAGGGCAGCCCCAGCATTTT. It specifies CASSLFLPHSRGQPQHF. The chain employs TRBV28 and TRBJ1-5; D remains unclear. Trimming took off 1 base at V and 7 bases at J, with 20 bases between the two ends. There are 17 residues in the CDR3. Looked up from germline, CDR1 is MDHEN and CDR2 is SYDVKM.